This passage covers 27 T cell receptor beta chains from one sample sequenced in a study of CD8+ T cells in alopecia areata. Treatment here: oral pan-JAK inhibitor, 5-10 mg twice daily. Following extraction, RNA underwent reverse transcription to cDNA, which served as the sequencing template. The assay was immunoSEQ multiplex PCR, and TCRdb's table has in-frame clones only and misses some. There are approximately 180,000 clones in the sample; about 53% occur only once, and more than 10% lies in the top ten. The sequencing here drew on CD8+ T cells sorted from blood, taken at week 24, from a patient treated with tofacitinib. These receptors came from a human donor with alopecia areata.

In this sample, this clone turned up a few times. The CDR3: CASSQVVGTIEAFF. The CDR3, as DNA: TGCGCCAGCAGCCAAGTCGTGGGTACCATTGAAGCTTTCTTT. This chain links TRBV4-3 with TRBJ1-1; D call uncertain. The germline V gene has CDR1 LGHNA and CDR2 YSLEER. The CDR3 consists of 14 residues. Trimming cost V 1 base and J 7 bases, with 13 bases left between them.

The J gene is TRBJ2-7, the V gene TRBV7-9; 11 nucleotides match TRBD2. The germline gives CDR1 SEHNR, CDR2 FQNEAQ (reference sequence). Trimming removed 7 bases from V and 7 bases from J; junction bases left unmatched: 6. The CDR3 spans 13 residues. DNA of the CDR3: TGTGCCAGCACCCCGACTAGCGGGGAAGAGCAGTACTTC. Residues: CASTPTSGEEQYF.

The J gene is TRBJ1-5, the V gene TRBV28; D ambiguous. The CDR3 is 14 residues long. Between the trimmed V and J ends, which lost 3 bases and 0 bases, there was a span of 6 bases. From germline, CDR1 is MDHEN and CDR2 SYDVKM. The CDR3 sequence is CASSFLNSNQPQHF. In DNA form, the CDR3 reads TGTGCCAGCAGTTTCCTGAATAGCAATCAGCCCCAGCATTTT.

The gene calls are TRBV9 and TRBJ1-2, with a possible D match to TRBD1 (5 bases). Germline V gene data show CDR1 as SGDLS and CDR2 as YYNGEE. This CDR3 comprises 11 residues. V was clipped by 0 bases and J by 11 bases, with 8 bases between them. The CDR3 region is CASSVGGWYTF. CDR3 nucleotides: TGTGCCAGCAGCGTAGGGGGGTGGTACACCTTC.

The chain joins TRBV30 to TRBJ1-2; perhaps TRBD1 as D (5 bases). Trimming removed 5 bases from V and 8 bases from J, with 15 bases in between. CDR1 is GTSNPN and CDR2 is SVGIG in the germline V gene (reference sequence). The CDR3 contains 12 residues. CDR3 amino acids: CAWGPGLEGYTF. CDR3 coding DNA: TGTGCCTGGGGCCCAGGGCTAGAGGGCTACACCTTC. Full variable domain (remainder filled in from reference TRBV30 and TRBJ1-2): SQTIHQWPATLVQPVGSPLSLECTVEGTSNPNLYWYRQAAGRGLQLLFYSVGIGQISSEVPQNLSASRPQDRQFILSSKKLLLSDSGFYLCAWGPGLEGYTFGSGTRLTVV.

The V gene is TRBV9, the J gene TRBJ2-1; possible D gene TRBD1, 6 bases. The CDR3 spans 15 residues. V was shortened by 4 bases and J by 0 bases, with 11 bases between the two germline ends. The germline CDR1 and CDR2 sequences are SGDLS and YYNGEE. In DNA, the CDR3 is TGTGCCAGCAGCCTCTCAGGGGCCTCCTACAATGAGCAGTTCTTC. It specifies CASSLSGASYNEQFF.

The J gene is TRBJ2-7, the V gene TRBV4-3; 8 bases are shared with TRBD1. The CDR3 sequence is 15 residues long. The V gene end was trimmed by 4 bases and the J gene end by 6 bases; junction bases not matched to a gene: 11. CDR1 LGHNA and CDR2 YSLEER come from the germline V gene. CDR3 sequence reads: CASSLGQGLKSEQYF. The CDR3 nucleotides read TGCGCCAGCAGCCTCGGACAGGGACTTAAGAGCGAGCAGTACTTC.

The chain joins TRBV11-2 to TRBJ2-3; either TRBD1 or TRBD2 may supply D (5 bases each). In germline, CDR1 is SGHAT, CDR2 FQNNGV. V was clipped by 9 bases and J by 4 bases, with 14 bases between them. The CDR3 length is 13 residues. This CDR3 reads CASRDAGSDTQYF. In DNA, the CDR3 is TGTGCCAGTCGGGACGCAGGTTCAGATACGCAGTATTTT.

CDR3 sequence reads: CASSQASTGSSYEQYF. DNA of the CDR3: TGCGCCAGCAGCCAAGCCTCGACAGGGAGCTCCTACGAGCAGTACTTC. The chain links TRBV4-1 to TRBJ2-7; TRBD1 matches 7 bases. The germline V gene encodes CDR1 MGHRA and CDR2 YSYEKL. Unmatched junction bases numbered 6, after V lost 1 base and J lost 0 bases. The CDR3 extends over 16 amino acids.

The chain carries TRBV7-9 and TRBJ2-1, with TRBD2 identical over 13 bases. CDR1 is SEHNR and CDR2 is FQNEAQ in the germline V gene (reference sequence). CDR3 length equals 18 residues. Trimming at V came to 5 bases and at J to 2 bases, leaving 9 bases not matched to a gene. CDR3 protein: CASSPSGTSGVTYNEQFF. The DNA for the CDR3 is TGTGCCAGCAGCCCATCCGGGACTAGCGGGGTTACCTACAATGAGCAGTTCTTC.

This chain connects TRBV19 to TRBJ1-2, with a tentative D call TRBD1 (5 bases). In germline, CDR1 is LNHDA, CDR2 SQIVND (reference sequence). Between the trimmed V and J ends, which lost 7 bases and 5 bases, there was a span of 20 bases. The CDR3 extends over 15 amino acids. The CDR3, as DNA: TGTGCCAGTATGGGACCCGCTATCTCCGTATATGGCTACACCTTC. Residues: CASMGPAISVYGYTF.

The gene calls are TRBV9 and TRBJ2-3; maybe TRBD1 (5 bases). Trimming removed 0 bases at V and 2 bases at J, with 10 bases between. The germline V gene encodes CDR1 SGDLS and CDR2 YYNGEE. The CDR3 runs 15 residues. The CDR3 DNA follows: TGTGCCAGCAGCGTAGGACAGACCTCCACAGATACGCAGTATTTT. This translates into CASSVGQTSTDTQYF. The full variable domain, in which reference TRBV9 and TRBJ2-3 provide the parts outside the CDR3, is DSGVTQTPKHLITATGQRVTLRCSPRSGDLSVYWYQQSLDQGLQFLIQYYNGEERAKGNILERFSAQQFPDLHSELNLSSLELGDSALYFCASSVGQTSTDTQYFGPGTRLTVL.

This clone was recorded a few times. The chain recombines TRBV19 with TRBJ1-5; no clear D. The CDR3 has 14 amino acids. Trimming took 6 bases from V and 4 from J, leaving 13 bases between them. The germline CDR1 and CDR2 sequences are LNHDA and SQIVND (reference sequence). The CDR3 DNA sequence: TGTGCCAGTAGGCACCGGACCCCAAATCAGCCCCAGCATTTT. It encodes CASRHRTPNQPQHF.

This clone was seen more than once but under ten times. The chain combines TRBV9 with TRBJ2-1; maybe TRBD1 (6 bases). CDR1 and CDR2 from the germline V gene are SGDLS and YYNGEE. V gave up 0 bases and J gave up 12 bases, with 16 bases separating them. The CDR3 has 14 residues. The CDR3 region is CASSVGADSEGQFF. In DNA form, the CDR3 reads TGTGCCAGCAGCGTAGGAGCGGACAGTGAGGGGCAGTTCTTC.

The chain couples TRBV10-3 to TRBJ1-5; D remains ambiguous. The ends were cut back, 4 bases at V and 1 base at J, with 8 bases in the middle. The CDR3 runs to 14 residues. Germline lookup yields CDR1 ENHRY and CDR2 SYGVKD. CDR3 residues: CAISGGESNQPQHF. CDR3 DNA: TGTGCCATCAGTGGGGGAGAAAGCAATCAGCCCCAGCATTTT.

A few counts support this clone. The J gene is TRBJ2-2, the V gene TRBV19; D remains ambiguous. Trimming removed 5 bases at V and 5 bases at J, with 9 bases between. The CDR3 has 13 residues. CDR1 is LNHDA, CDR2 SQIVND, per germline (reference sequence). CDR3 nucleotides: TGTGCCAGTAGTGCGAGGATTACCGGGGAGCTGTTTTTT. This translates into CASSARITGELFF.

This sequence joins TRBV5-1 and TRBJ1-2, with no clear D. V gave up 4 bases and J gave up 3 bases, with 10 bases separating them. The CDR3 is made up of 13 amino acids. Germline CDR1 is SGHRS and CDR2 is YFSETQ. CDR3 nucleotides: TGCGCCAGCAGCCTGGACGCAGACTATGGCTACACCTTC. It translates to CASSLDADYGYTF.

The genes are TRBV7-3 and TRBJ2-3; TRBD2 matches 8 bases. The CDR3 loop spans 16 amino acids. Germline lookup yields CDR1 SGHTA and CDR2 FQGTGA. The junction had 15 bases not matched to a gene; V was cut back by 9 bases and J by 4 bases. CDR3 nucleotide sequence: TGTGCCAGGTTAGCGGGATGGTACATCTCAGCAGATACGCAGTATTTT. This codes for CARLAGWYISADTQYF.

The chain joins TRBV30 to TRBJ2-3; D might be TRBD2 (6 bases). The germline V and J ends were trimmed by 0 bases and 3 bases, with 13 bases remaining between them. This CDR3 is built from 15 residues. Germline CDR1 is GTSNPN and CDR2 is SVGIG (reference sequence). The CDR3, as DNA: TGTGCCTGGAGTGTACGGGAGTGGGGAACAGATACGCAGTATTTT. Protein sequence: CAWSVREWGTDTQYF.

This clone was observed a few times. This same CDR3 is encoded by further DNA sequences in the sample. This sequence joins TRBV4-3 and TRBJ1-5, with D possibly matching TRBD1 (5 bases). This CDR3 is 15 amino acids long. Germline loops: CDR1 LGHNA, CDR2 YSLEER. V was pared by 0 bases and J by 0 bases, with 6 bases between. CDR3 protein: CASSQETDSNQPQHF. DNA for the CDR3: TGCGCCAGCAGCCAAGAGACAGATAGCAATCAGCCCCAGCATTTT.

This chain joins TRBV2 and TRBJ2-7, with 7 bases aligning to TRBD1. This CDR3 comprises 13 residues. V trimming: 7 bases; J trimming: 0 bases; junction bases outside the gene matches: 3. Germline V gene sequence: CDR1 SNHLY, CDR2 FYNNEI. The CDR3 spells CASTGTASYEQYF. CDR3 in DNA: TGTGCCAGCACTGGGACAGCCTCCTACGAGCAGTACTTC.

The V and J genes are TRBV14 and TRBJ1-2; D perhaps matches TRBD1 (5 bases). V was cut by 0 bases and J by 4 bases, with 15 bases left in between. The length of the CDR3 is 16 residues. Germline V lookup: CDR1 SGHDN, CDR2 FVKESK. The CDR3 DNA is TGTGCCAGCAGCCAAGATCGACGCGGGGCTTCCTATGGCTACACCTTC. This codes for CASSQDRRGASYGYTF.

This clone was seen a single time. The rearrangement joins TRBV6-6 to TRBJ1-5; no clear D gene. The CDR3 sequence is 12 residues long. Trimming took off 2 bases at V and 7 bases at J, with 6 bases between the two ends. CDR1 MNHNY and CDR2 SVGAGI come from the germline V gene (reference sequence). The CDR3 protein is CASSYRAQPQHF. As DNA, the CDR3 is TGTGCCAGCAGTTACAGGGCCCAGCCCCAGCATTTT.

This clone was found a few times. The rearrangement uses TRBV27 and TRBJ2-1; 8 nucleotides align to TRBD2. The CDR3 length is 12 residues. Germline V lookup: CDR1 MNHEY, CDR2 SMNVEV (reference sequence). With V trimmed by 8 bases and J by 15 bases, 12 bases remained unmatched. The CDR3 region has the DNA TGTGCCAGCTTCGATCCGGGACTAGTATGGTTCTTC. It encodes CASFDPGLVWFF.

In nucleotides, the CDR3 is TGCAGCGTCATTCCCTCGACAGGGGATTGGGAGACCCAGTACTTC. Encoded protein: CSVIPSTGDWETQYF. The rearrangement joins TRBV29-1 to TRBJ2-5; 8 bases line up with TRBD1. CDR3 size: 15 residues. The J segment lost 5 bases and the V segment lost 6 bases, leaving 14 bases of the junction unmatched. Germline V gene lookup returns CDR1 SQVTM and CDR2 ANQGSEA.

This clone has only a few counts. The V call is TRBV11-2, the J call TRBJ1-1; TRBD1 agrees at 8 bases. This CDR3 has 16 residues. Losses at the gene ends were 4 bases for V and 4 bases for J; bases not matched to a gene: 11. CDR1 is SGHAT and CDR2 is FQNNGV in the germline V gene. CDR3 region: CASSSGQALGGTEAFF. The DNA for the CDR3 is TGTGCCAGCAGCTCGGGACAGGCCCTTGGGGGCACTGAAGCTTTCTTT.

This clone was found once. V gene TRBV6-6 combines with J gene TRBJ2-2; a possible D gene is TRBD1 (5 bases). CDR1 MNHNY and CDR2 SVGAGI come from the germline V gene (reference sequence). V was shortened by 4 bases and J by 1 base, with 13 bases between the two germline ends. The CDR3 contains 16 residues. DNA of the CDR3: TGTGCCAGCAGTTCGCCCCCGACAGAGAACACCGGGGAGCTGTTTTTT. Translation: CASSSPPTENTGELFF.